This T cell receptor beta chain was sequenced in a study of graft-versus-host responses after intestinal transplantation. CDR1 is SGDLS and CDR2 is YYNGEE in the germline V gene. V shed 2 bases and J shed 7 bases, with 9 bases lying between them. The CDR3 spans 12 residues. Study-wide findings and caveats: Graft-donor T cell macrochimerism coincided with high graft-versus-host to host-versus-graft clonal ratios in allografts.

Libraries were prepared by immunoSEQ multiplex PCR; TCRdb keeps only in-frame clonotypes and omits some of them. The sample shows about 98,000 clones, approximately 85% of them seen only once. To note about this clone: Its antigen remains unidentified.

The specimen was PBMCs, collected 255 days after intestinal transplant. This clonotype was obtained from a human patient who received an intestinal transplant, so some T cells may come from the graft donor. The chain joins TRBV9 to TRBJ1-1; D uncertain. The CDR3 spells CASSVGEGEAFF. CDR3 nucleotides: TGTGCCAGCAGCGTTGGAGAGGGTGAAGCTTTCTTT.